A single sample gave rise to the 24 T cell receptor beta chains below, sequenced in a study of spatial heterogeneity in lung cancer. TCRdb called the 5' RACE reads again in MiXCR, with one record for every CDR3 protein. The data show roughly 17,000 distinct CDR3 sequences, about 9.1% seen once. As to time point: blood at routine non-recurrence follow-up after resection. The specimen comprised PBMCs, sampled at follow-up. The source is a female donor with early-stage non-small cell lung cancer.

This clonotype rates as medium-sized. The chain has TRBV6-1 and TRBJ1-2; D is perhaps TRBD1 (5 bases). The germline V gene encodes CDR1 MNHNS and CDR2 SASEGT. Trimming removed 6 bases from V and 2 bases from J, with 16 bases in between. The CDR3 is 15 residues long. CDR3 coding DNA: TGTGCCAGCAGCTCCGGTGGAGGGGCGAACTATGGCTACACCTTC. This codes for CASSSGGGANYGYTF.

This clonotype was seen many times. This chain links TRBV6-1 with TRBJ1-1, with D possibly matching TRBD1 (5 bases). V was clipped by 6 bases and J by 6 bases, with 17 bases between them. The CDR3 has 14 residues. Germline V CDR1 and CDR2: MNHNS, SASEGT. DNA for the CDR3: TGTGCCAGCAGGGAGGCCGTCAGGGCCGCTGAAGCTTTCTTT. Protein: CASREAVRAAEAFF.

Many counts were recorded for this clonotype. V and J are TRBV10-3 and TRBJ2-7; tentatively, D is TRBD1 (7 bases). Germline-derived CDR1 and CDR2 are ENHRY and SYGVKD. V dropped 4 bases and J dropped 0 bases, with 10 bases sitting between them. This CDR3 spans 14 amino acids. Here the CDR3 reads CAISARDSSYEQYF. The CDR3 DNA reads TGTGCCATCAGTGCGCGGGACAGCTCCTACGAGCAGTACTTC.

This chain uses TRBV19 with TRBJ2-7, with 9 bases matching TRBD1. The CDR3 spans 14 residues. The J segment lost 1 base and the V segment lost 6 bases, leaving 4 bases of the junction unmatched. Germline values: CDR1 LNHDA, CDR2 SQIVND (reference sequence). CDR3 coding DNA: TGTGCCAGTAGGACCGGGACAGGGTCCTACGAGCAGTACTTC. As protein: CASRTGTGSYEQYF.

This clonotype was recorded many times. This chain connects TRBV14 to TRBJ2-2; 8 positions agree with TRBD2. V lost 1 base, J lost 8 bases, and 12 bases stayed unmatched. There are 17 residues in the CDR3. Germline lookup yields CDR1 SGHDN and CDR2 FVKESK. CDR3 bases: TGTGCCAGCAGCCAAGTCCCCGCGGGGGGCCCCGATGGGGAGCTGTTTTTT. Translated: CASSQVPAGGPDGELFF.

Ten or more counts support this clonotype. The chain combines TRBV7-9 with TRBJ2-7; D not certain. CDR1 and CDR2 from the germline V gene are SEHNR and FQNEAQ (reference sequence). The CDR3 extends over 13 amino acids. Between the trimmed V and J ends, which lost 4 bases and 3 bases, there was a span of 10 bases. CDR3 amino acids: CASSSPNLYEQYF. Written as DNA, the CDR3 is TGTGCCAGCAGCTCCCCTAATCTCTACGAGCAGTACTTC.

The table lists this clonotype with many counts. V is TRBV7-9 and J is TRBJ2-2; D not resolved. Germline V CDR1 and CDR2: SEHNR, FQNEAQ (reference sequence). CDR3 length: 12 residues. V was cut by 1 base and J by 3 bases, with 0 bases left in between. The CDR3 loop reads CASSLDTGELFF. The DNA for the CDR3 is TGTGCCAGCAGCTTAGACACCGGGGAGCTGTTTTTT.

This clonotype has a count of ten or more. The chain links TRBV5-5 to TRBJ1-1; 9 bases are a match to TRBD1. CDR1 and CDR2 from the germline V gene are SGHKS and YYEKEE (reference sequence). The CDR3 is 15 residues long. V was clipped by 3 bases and J by 4 bases; unmatched bases: 7. This CDR3 reads CASSWGTGRGTEAFF. CDR3 nucleotide sequence: TGTGCCAGCAGCTGGGGGACAGGGCGGGGCACTGAAGCTTTCTTT.

This clonotype has at least ten counts. The genes are TRBV11-2 and TRBJ2-7; 7 bases are a match to TRBD2. Trimming removed 3 bases from V and 4 bases from J; junction bases left unmatched: 12. The CDR3 totals 16 residues. CDR1 is SGHAT, CDR2 FQNNGV, per germline. CDR3 sequence reads: CASSLFGGGGGYEQYF. Written as DNA, the CDR3 is TGTGCCAGCAGCTTGTTTGGAGGCGGGGGAGGATACGAGCAGTACTTC.

In its sample, this clonotype was seen many times. The genes are TRBV18 and TRBJ1-2; 10 nucleotides align to TRBD1. Germline loops: CDR1 KGHSH, CDR2 LQKENI. This CDR3 is 16 amino acids long. The V and J ends lost 3 bases and 8 bases, in that order; junction bases with no gene match: 12. CDR3 residues: CASSPGDRGLGYGYTF. The CDR3 bases are TGTGCCAGCTCACCCGGAGACAGGGGGCTGGGCTACGGCTACACCTTC.

This clonotype came up many times. The chain recombines TRBV20-1 with TRBJ2-3; D is unclear. CDR1 DFQATT and CDR2 SNEGSKA come from the germline V gene (reference sequence). V lost 1 base, J lost 1 base, and 6 bases lay in between. The CDR3 runs 13 residues. In DNA form, the CDR3 reads TGCAGTGCTAGAGTGGGCGGCACAGATACGCAGTATTTT. The encoded protein is CSARVGGTDTQYF.

This clonotype was recorded many times. J is TRBJ2-4 and V is TRBV5-1, with D tentatively TRBD2 (6 bases). The CDR3 contains 15 residues. From germline, CDR1 is SGHRS and CDR2 YFSETQ. Trimming left V 5 bases short and J 0 bases short, with 12 bases between. The DNA of the CDR3 is TGCGCCAGCAGGATAGGCGGGACAGCCAAAAACATTCAGTACTTC. The encoded protein is CASRIGGTAKNIQYF.

This clonotype has at least ten counts. The chain carries TRBV18 and TRBJ1-4, with D possibly being TRBD1 (5 bases). This CDR3 comprises 14 residues. The germline gives CDR1 KGHSH, CDR2 LQKENI. With 6 bases removed from V and 4 bases from J, the gap between germline ends came to 12 bases. CDR3 DNA: TGTGCCAGCTCCCCGGGACGGAATAATGAAAAACTGTTTTTT. Protein sequence: CASSPGRNNEKLFF.

This clonotype was counted at least ten times. CDR3: CASSQERRSPSTDTQYF. The CDR3 nucleotides read TGTGCCAGCAGCCAGGAACGGCGTTCCCCTAGCACAGATACGCAGTATTTT. The chain joins TRBV14 to TRBJ2-3; D is unclear. There are 17 residues in the CDR3. The V end lost 3 bases, the J end lost 0 bases, and 16 bases lay between the germline ends. The germline V gene has CDR1 SGHDN and CDR2 FVKESK.

This clonotype was observed many times. V usage is TRBV27 and J usage is TRBJ2-7, with no clear D. Looked up from germline, CDR1 is MNHEY and CDR2 is SMNVEV (reference sequence). The CDR3 covers 13 residues. The V end lost 4 bases, the J end lost 0 bases, and 7 bases lay between the germline ends. Written as DNA, the CDR3 is TGTGCCAGCAGTTGGACGGACTCCTACGAGCAGTACTTC. It translates to CASSWTDSYEQYF.

The gene calls are TRBV20-1 and TRBJ1-1; no firm D call. Trimming pared 3 bases from V and 7 bases from J, leaving 9 bases between. Germline V gives CDR1 DFQATT, CDR2 SNEGSKA (reference sequence). The length of the CDR3 is 11 residues. The CDR3 loop reads CSARLEHEAFF. CDR3 DNA: TGCAGTGCTAGGTTAGAGCATGAAGCTTTCTTT.

The chain is built from TRBV6-5 and TRBJ2-1, with a possible D match to TRBD1 (5 bases). Germline V gene sequence: CDR1 MNHEY, CDR2 SVGAGI. V was trimmed by 5 bases and J by 8 bases, leaving 7 bases between them. CDR3 length: 11 residues. As DNA, the CDR3 is TGTGCCAGCAGTCAGGGCTATGAGCAGTTCTTC. Its protein product is CASSQGYEQFF.

This clonotype was seen at least ten times. The V gene is TRBV6-1, the J gene TRBJ2-5, with D perhaps TRBD1 (5 bases). V was clipped by 6 bases and J by 2 bases, with 16 bases between them. Germline V gene lookup returns CDR1 MNHNS and CDR2 SASEGT. This CDR3 spans 15 amino acids. This CDR3 is CASRWSLTVQETQYF. As DNA, the CDR3 is TGTGCCAGCAGGTGGTCCCTGACAGTACAAGAGACCCAGTACTTC.

A few counts support this clonotype. The V call is TRBV12-3 or TRBV12-4, the J call TRBJ2-1, with 7 positions matching TRBD1. There are 11 residues in the CDR3. Trimming cost V 8 bases and J 7 bases; bases outside gene matches: 2. The CDR3, as DNA: TGTGCCAGCCTGACAGGGAATGAGCAGTTCTTC. It encodes CASLTGNEQFF.

This clonotype was picked up a small number of times. The chain combines TRBV19 with TRBJ2-7, with D perhaps matching TRBD1 (5 bases). The CDR3 runs to 14 residues. CDR1 LNHDA and CDR2 SQIVND come from the germline V gene (reference sequence). Trimming pared 3 bases from V and 2 bases from J, leaving 11 bases between. As DNA, the CDR3 is TGTGCCAGTAGTATGGCCAGGGCGACCTACGAGCAGTACTTC. Residues: CASSMARATYEQYF.

In this sample, this clonotype turned up many times. The V call is TRBV5-1, the J call TRBJ2-3, with 8 bases fitting TRBD2. The CDR3 is made up of 17 amino acids. V was clipped by 0 bases and J by 6 bases; unmatched bases: 12. The germline V gene encodes CDR1 SGHRS and CDR2 YFSETQ. The CDR3 here is CASSLAIVGTSGDTQYF. The CDR3 DNA follows: TGCGCCAGCAGCTTGGCTATTGTTGGGACTAGTGGTGATACGCAGTATTTT.

The chain carries TRBV25-1 and TRBJ1-6; D unresolved. Trimming stripped 0 bases from V and 7 bases from J, with 7 bases between. The CDR3 runs 14 residues. CDR1 and CDR2 (germline): MGHDK, SYGVNS. The CDR3 DNA follows: TGTGCCAGCAGTGAATACCTCGAGAATTCACCCCTCCACTTT. It is translated as CASSEYLENSPLHF.

At least ten counts were recorded for this clonotype. J is TRBJ2-1 and V is TRBV5-1; D assignment may be TRBD1 or TRBD2 (6 bases each). Looked up from germline, CDR1 is SGHRS and CDR2 is YFSETQ. V was pared by 0 bases and J by 9 bases, with 13 bases between. The CDR3 consists of 14 residues. Written as DNA, the CDR3 is TGCGCCAGCAGCTTGGTCTCCGGGGGCGGTGAGCAGTTCTTC. It yields the protein CASSLVSGGGEQFF.

This clonotype was observed many times. The chain has TRBV3-1 and TRBJ1-1; D gene uncertain. CDR1 is LGHDT, CDR2 YNNKEL, per germline (reference sequence). V was cut by 0 bases and J by 11 bases, with 16 bases left in between. This CDR3 contains 14 residues. CDR3 loop: CASSQDPANRRAFF. For the CDR3, the DNA is TGTGCCAGCAGCCAAGATCCTGCCAACCGGAGGGCTTTCTTT.